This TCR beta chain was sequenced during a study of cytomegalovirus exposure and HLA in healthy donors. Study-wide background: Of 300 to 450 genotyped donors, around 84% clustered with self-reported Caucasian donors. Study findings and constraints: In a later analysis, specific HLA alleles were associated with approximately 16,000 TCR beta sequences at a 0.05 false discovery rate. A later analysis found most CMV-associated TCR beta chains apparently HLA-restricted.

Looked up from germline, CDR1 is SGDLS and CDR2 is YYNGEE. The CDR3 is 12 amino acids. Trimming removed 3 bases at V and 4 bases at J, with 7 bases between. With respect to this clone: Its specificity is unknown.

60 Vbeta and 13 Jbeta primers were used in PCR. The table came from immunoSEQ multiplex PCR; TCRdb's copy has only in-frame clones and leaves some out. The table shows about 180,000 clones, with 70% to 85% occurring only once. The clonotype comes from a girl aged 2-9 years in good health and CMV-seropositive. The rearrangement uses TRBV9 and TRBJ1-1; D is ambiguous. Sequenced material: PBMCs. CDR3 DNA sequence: TGTGCCAGCAGCGGCGGCGTCACTGAAGCTTTCTTT. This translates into CASSGGVTEAFF.